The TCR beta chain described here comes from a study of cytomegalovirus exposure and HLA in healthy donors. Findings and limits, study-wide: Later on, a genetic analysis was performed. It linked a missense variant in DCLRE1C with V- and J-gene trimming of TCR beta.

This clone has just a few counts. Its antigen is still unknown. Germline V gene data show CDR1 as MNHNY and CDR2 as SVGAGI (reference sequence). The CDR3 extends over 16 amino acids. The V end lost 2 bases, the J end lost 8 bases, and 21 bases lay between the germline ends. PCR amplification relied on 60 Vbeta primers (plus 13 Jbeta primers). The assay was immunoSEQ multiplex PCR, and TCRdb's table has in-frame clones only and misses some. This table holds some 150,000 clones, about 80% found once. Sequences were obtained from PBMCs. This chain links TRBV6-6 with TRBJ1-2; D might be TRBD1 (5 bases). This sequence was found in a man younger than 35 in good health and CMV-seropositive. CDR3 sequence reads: CASSYISGEGVLGYTF. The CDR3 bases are TGTGCCAGCAGTTACATATCGGGGGAGGGAGTGTTGGGCTACACCTTC.